This is a list of T cell receptor beta chains from one sample in a study of CXCR3-negative and CXCR3-positive naive CD8 T cells. TCRdb reprocessed the 5' RACE reads and stores each CDR3 protein as one record, lacking DNA. The sample holds some 60,000 distinct CDR3 sequences. Input material: naive CXCR3+ CD8+ T cells from blood. The receptors originated from a human donor in good health. Some clones in this sample may be carry-over from other donors' samples. CDR3s include the opening cysteine and the closing phenylalanine or tryptophan. Fields, in order: V gene, J gene, CDR3 protein.

>TRBV7-3|TRBJ2-1
CASSSTGTNEQFF
>TRBV6-5|TRBJ1-5
CASSEFSNQPQHF
>TRBV28|TRBJ2-7
CASRKPGHYEQYF
>TRBV6-2/TRBV6-3|TRBJ2-7
CTSSLRDRWTYEQYF
>TRBV6-6|TRBJ1-1
CASSHIPWGTEAFF
>TRBV4-3|TRBJ1-1
CASSQVVGQHMNTEAFF
>TRBV5-5|TRBJ2-2
CASSPGVGNTGELLF
>TRBV29-1|TRBJ2-5
CSVEGLETQYF
>TRBV7-8|TRBJ2-5
CASSTKDRGLQETQYF
>TRBV29-1|TRBJ1-1
CSPVGRDGIEAFF
>TRBV6-6|TRBJ1-1
CASSYDRGLDTEAFF
>TRBV7-6|TRBJ2-1
CASSLPRMDVGSEQFF
>TRBV6-5|TRBJ1-2
CASSVRDSYGYTF
>TRBV12-1|TRBJ1-2
CASSFRSNYGYTF
>TRBV6-5|TRBJ2-7
CASREGTGSSYEQYF
>TRBV29-1|TRBJ2-2
CSATGANTGELFF
>TRBV28|TRBJ2-5
CASNLTGSSQETQYF
>TRBV4-3|TRBJ2-1
CASSQGSGAANEQFF
>TRBV7-9|TRBJ2-1
CASSVTKALVFNEQFF
>TRBV27|TRBJ1-1
CASGLVGTEAFF
>TRBV29-1|TRBJ2-7
CSVETLGQGPYEQYF
>TRBV29-1|TRBJ1-2
CSVEMGPRGGYTF
>TRBV11-1|TRBJ2-7
CASSLAGFGTGGYEQYF
>TRBV19|TRBJ1-5
CASSWGQISNQPQHF
>TRBV7-2|TRBJ2-7
CASSLLGPGEQYF
>TRBV19|TRBJ2-1
CASGQLNDNEQFF
>TRBV15|TRBJ2-3
CATQHPDSPATDTQYF
>TRBV29-1|TRBJ2-1
CSVLRDNNEQFF
>TRBV29-1|TRBJ1-3
CSVEFRGDGNTIYF
>TRBV7-2|TRBJ2-7
CASSLGPHEQYF
>TRBV24-1|TRBJ2-3
CATSDLGLAGGRTDTQYF
>TRBV6-5|TRBJ2-7
CASSYSGENEQYF
>TRBV10-3|TRBJ2-7
CAISPNDREYEQYF
>TRBV28|TRBJ1-5
CASSEITLSNQPQHF
>TRBV4-3|TRBJ2-2
CASTRGGNTGELFF
>TRBV7-8|TRBJ2-1
CASTRQGGGNEQFF